The 31 T cell receptor beta chains in this list originate from one sample, sequenced in a study of T cells after yellow fever vaccination. TCRdb redid the calling of the 5' RACE reads with MiXCR, one entry per CDR3 protein. The table has 95,000 to 100,000 distinct CDR3 sequences, about 5.8% seen once; the top ten hold over 40%. The input for sequencing was CD8+ T cells sorted from PBMCs, taken 10 days after the yellow fever booster vaccination. Receptors originate from a young man who received the YFV17D yellow fever vaccine.

Ten or more counts support this clonotype. The V call is TRBV7-9, the J call TRBJ2-6, with D unclear. Trimming removed 3 bases at V and 0 bases at J, with 12 bases between. Germline values: CDR1 SEHNR, CDR2 FQNEAQ (reference sequence). The CDR3 has 17 amino acids. The DNA for the CDR3 is TGTGCCAGCAGCTTTTACCCGAAGCCCTCTGGGGCCAACGTCCTGACTTTC. Translation gives CASSFYPKPSGANVLTF.

The chain uses TRBV4-2 and TRBJ1-3, with a weak D call TRBD1 (6 bases). V shed 6 bases and J shed 2 bases, with 14 bases lying between them. The CDR3 loop spans 15 amino acids. Germline V gene data show CDR1 as LGHNA and CDR2 as YNFKEQ. The CDR3, as DNA: TGTGCCAGCAGAGGGACAACTTCGGCTGGAAACACCATATATTTT. This sequence encodes CASRGTTSAGNTIYF.

This clonotype was seen only a few times. The V gene is TRBV20-1, the J gene TRBJ1-4; D unresolved. Trimming took 1 base from V and 8 from J, leaving 17 bases between them. In germline, CDR1 is DFQATT, CDR2 SNEGSKA (reference sequence). The CDR3 runs 15 residues. CDR3 bases: TGCAGTGCTAGAGTGCACCGCACCGCCCGCGAAAAACTGTTTTTT. It is translated as CSARVHRTAREKLFF.

This clonotype was seen only a few times. The rearrangement uses TRBV27 and TRBJ1-5, with no clear D. V lost 3 bases and J 5 bases, leaving 11 bases between the germline ends. This CDR3 spans 14 amino acids. Germline V gene data show CDR1 as MNHEY and CDR2 as SMNVEV (reference sequence). CDR3 bases: TGTGCCAGCAGTTTGCAATTGGGGTATCAGCCCCAGCATTTT. This codes for CASSLQLGYQPQHF.

This clonotype was counted only a few times. The CDR3 nucleotides read TGCGCCAGCAGCCTCACGGGGGAGACTGAAGCTTTCTTT. Its protein product is CASSLTGETEAFF. The rearrangement links TRBV4-3 to TRBJ1-1; D is perhaps TRBD1 (5 bases). Trimming stripped 4 bases from V and 5 bases from J, with 11 bases between. The length of the CDR3 is 13 residues. Germline V gene data show CDR1 as LGHNA and CDR2 as YSLEER.

This chain links TRBV20-1 with TRBJ2-2, with D tentatively TRBD1 (6 bases). The V gene's germline CDR1 is DFQATT and CDR2 SNEGSKA (reference sequence). This CDR3 comprises 13 residues. With 4 bases removed from V and 0 bases from J, the gap between germline ends came to 6 bases. CDR3: CSANRANTGELFF. The DNA for the CDR3 is TGCAGTGCTAACAGGGCGAACACCGGGGAGCTGTTTTTT.

The chain carries TRBV29-1 and TRBJ2-1; a weak D match, TRBD2 (5 bases). The CDR3 is 13 amino acids. CDR1 and CDR2 from the germline V gene are SQVTM and ANQGSEA. Trimming cost V 7 bases and J 5 bases, with 15 bases left between them. The CDR3 here is CSAERLRDNEQFF. For the CDR3, the DNA is TGCAGCGCCGAGAGATTGCGGGACAATGAGCAGTTCTTC.

This clonotype was counted between two and nine times. The chain combines TRBV27 with TRBJ1-2; D is possibly TRBD1 (6 bases). This CDR3 is built from 15 residues. Trimming took off 6 bases at V and 4 bases at J, with 18 bases between the two ends. Germline V lookup: CDR1 MNHEY, CDR2 SMNVEV (reference sequence). CDR3 sequence: CASSLAQGSPYGYTF. Here the CDR3 DNA reads TGTGCCAGCAGCCTTGCTCAGGGGTCTCCCTATGGCTACACCTTC.

This clonotype was seen more than once but under ten times. The chain combines TRBV30 with TRBJ1-1; no reliable D call. The germline CDR1 and CDR2 sequences are GTSNPN and SVGIG (reference sequence). V dropped 1 base and J dropped 4 bases, with 19 bases sitting between them. There are 16 residues in the CDR3. The CDR3 bases are TGTGCCTGGAGTGGACCCCGGCAGACCTTGGGCACTGAAGCTTTCTTT. As protein: CAWSGPRQTLGTEAFF.

The rearrangement links TRBV11-3 to TRBJ2-5; maybe TRBD2 (7 bases). The V gene's germline CDR1 is SGHNT and CDR2 YENEEA. Trimming cost V 8 bases and J 0 bases, with 19 bases left between them. The CDR3 runs 16 residues. CDR3 in DNA: TGTGCCAGCGCACAGTCGGGGGGCCTATACCAAGAGACCCAGTACTTC. It codes for CASAQSGGLYQETQYF.

The chain joins TRBV7-2 to TRBJ2-1; D remains unclear. Germline V gene lookup returns CDR1 SGHTA and CDR2 FQGNSA. V was shortened by 6 bases and J by 15 bases, with 15 bases between the two germline ends. The CDR3 is made up of 11 amino acids. CDR3 sequence (DNA): TGTGCCAGCAGGGGGTCCTCGGTACGGTTCTTC. It specifies CASRGSSVRFF.

This CDR3 reads CATSDRVSPQHF. CDR3 nucleotide sequence: TGTGCCACCAGCGACCGGGTGAGTCCCCAGCATTTT. The chain combines TRBV15 with TRBJ1-5; D unresolved. CDR3 length: 12 residues. The V and J ends lost 5 bases and 10 bases respectively, with 12 bases between them. CDR1 LNHNV and CDR2 YYDKDF come from the germline V gene (reference sequence). The variable domain in full, with the rest retrieved from reference TRBV15 and TRBJ1-5, is DAMVIQNPRYQVTQFGKPVTLSCSQTLNHNVMYWYQQKSSQAPKLLFHYYDKDFNNEADTPDNFQSRRPNTSFCFLDIRSPGLGDTAMYLCATSDRVSPQHFGDGTRLSIL.

Note on this clonotype: A much larger clonotype is one base distant, so this may be a read error. V and J are TRBV7-9 and TRBJ1-1; perhaps TRBD1 as D (6 bases). CDR3 length: 13 amino acids. In germline, CDR1 is SEHNR, CDR2 FQNEAQ (reference sequence). The V end was cut by 11 bases, the J end by 8 bases, with 21 bases between. This CDR3 is CAGNLSEGTEAFF. As DNA, the CDR3 is TGTGCCGGCAACCTGTCGGAAGGGACAGAAGCTTTCTTT.

The chain joins TRBV10-3 to TRBJ2-1, with D hard to call. Trimming stripped 8 bases from V and 0 bases from J, with 14 bases between. Germline CDR1 and CDR2: ENHRY and SYGVKD. CDR3 length equals 15 residues. CDR3 in DNA: TGTGCCATCTCCCTGGAACCTATCTCCTACAATGAGCAGTTCTTC. As protein: CAISLEPISYNEQFF.

The V gene is TRBV20-1, the J gene TRBJ2-1; 12 nucleotides match TRBD2. J lost 8 bases, V lost 2 bases, and 7 bases had no gene match. This CDR3 comprises 15 residues. Germline V gives CDR1 DFQATT, CDR2 SNEGSKA (reference sequence). CDR3 in amino acids: CSARPPSGGAYEQFF. CDR3 bases: TGCAGTGCTAGACCCCCTAGCGGGGGGGCCTATGAGCAGTTCTTC.

At least ten counts were recorded for this clonotype. This chain's CDR3 is CACGSINTGELFF. CDR3 nucleotides: TGTGCCTGTGGGTCGATAAACACCGGGGAGCTGTTTTTT. V gene TRBV6-5 combines with J gene TRBJ2-2; D is ambiguous. V lost 11 bases, J lost 2 bases, and 12 bases lay in between. In germline, CDR1 is MNHEY, CDR2 SVGAGI. The CDR3 runs to 13 residues.

This clonotype was found a few times. This chain uses TRBV7-8 with TRBJ2-1, with 13 bases matching TRBD2. The CDR3 is made up of 15 amino acids. Per the germline V gene, CDR1 is SGHVS and CDR2 is FQNEAQ. V dropped 5 bases and J dropped 6; count of bases not matched to a gene: 4. The CDR3 sequence is CASSPGTSGANEQFF. The CDR3 DNA follows: TGTGCCAGCAGCCCTGGGACTAGCGGGGCCAATGAGCAGTTCTTC.

The chain recombines TRBV7-2 with TRBJ1-1; D is undetermined. CDR1 and CDR2 (germline): SGHTA, FQGNSA. The ends were cut back, 1 base at V and 4 bases at J, with 10 bases in the middle. The CDR3 totals 14 residues. This CDR3 is CASSLGVRATEAFF. In DNA, the CDR3 is TGTGCCAGCAGCTTAGGCGTTAGGGCCACTGAAGCTTTCTTT.

This clonotype was seen more than once but under ten times. V is TRBV4-3 and J is TRBJ1-5; D uncertain. The CDR3 loop spans 16 amino acids. Trimming left V 0 bases short and J 4 bases short, with 13 bases between. CDR1 is LGHNA and CDR2 is YSLEER in the germline V gene. CDR3 nucleotide sequence: TGCGCCAGCAGCCAAGATCTACCAGGCCCGAATCAGCCCCAGCATTTT. It translates to CASSQDLPGPNQPQHF.

Ten or more counts support this clonotype. The V gene is TRBV12-3 or TRBV12-4, the J gene TRBJ2-7; perhaps TRBD1 as D (5 bases). This CDR3 is 15 amino acids long. V gave up 3 bases and J gave up 2 bases, with 14 bases separating them. The CDR3 sequence is CASSLGPNTAYEQYV. CDR3 nucleotide sequence: TGTGCCAGCAGTTTGGGGCCCAATACGGCCTACGAGCAGTACGTC.

This clonotype was observed a handful of times. The V gene is TRBV12-3 or TRBV12-4, the J gene TRBJ2-1, with 10 bases matching TRBD2. V shed 3 bases and J 0 bases; nucleotides not matched to a gene: 2. There are 16 residues in the CDR3. The CDR3 sequence: CASSFSGGASYNEQFF. DNA of the CDR3: TGTGCCAGCAGTTTCAGCGGGGGGGCCTCCTACAATGAGCAGTTCTTC.

This clonotype was observed a few times. V is TRBV11-2 and J is TRBJ2-1; possibly TRBD1 for D (6 bases). V was trimmed by 5 bases and J by 8 bases, leaving 22 bases between them. Looked up from germline, CDR1 is SGHAT and CDR2 is FQNNGV. CDR3 size: 16 residues. CDR3 amino acids: CASSHGTKGRSDEQFF. CDR3 DNA sequence: TGTGCCAGCAGCCACGGGACAAAGGGCCGGTCGGATGAGCAGTTCTTC.

The DNA for the CDR3 is TGTGCCAGCGGCCGTGGGGGGACTGAAGCTTTCTTT. Its translation: CASGRGGTEAFF. This chain joins TRBV12-3 or TRBV12-4 and TRBJ1-1; TRBD1 is a possible D gene (5 bases). With 8 bases removed from V and 5 bases from J, the gap between germline ends came to 12 bases. This CDR3 has 12 amino acids.

This clonotype was seen many times. The J gene is TRBJ1-1, the V gene TRBV7-9, with TRBD1 as a possible D gene (5 bases). Trimming removed 7 bases from V and 6 bases from J, with 18 bases in between. In germline, CDR1 is SEHNR, CDR2 FQNEAQ (reference sequence). The CDR3 length is 14 residues. CDR3 protein: CASIQEGSSAEAFF. The CDR3 bases are TGTGCCAGCATCCAGGAGGGGTCTTCGGCTGAAGCTTTCTTT.

J is TRBJ2-3 and V is TRBV29-1; 8 nucleotides agree with TRBD2. V was pared by 0 bases and J by 1 base, with 3 bases of the junction left unmatched. Looked up from germline, CDR1 is SQVTM and CDR2 is ANQGSEA. The CDR3 is made up of 15 amino acids. CDR3 nucleotide sequence: TGCAGCGTTGAAGATACGCGGGGGGGCACAGATACGCAGTATTTT. Translated, it gives CSVEDTRGGTDTQYF.

Note on this clonotype: A much larger clone lies one base from this, so it may be a read error. The chain joins TRBV7-9 to TRBJ2-5; 9 bases line up with TRBD2. The V gene's germline CDR1 is SEHNR and CDR2 FQNEAQ (reference sequence). The CDR3 is made up of 14 amino acids. After removal of 6 bases from V and 4 bases from J, the junction contained 6 bases not matched to a gene. This chain's CDR3 is CASRRLAVLETQYF. Here the CDR3 DNA reads TGTGCCAGCAGACGACTAGCGGTCCTAGAGACCCAGTACTTC.

This clonotype has only a few counts. The chain has TRBV10-1 and TRBJ2-7; no clear D gene. The CDR3 is 14 amino acids. Germline lookup yields CDR1 WNHNN and CDR2 SYGVQD (reference sequence). Trimming left V 3 bases short and J 2 bases short, with 11 bases between. The CDR3 bases are TGCGCCAGCAGTGAATCCGGGCTTCCCTACGAGCAGTACTTC. It translates to CASSESGLPYEQYF.

V and J are TRBV6-1 and TRBJ1-5; possible D gene TRBD1, 6 bases. Germline V gene data show CDR1 as MNHNS and CDR2 as SASEGT. Trimming shortened V by 5 bases and J by 6 bases, and 14 bases separated the two germline ends. The CDR3 has 14 residues. In nucleotides, the CDR3 is TGTGCCAGCAGTTTACAGGGTCGTACTCAGCCCCAGCATTTT. Protein sequence: CASSLQGRTQPQHF.

The table lists this clonotype with a few counts. The V and J genes are TRBV20-1 and TRBJ1-1, with TRBD1 matching 7 bases. The CDR3 loop spans 13 amino acids. Germline V gene lookup returns CDR1 DFQATT and CDR2 SNEGSKA (reference sequence). V was pared by 3 bases and J by 0 bases, with 1 base of the junction left unmatched. CDR3 sequence (DNA): TGCAGTGCTAGCGGGACAGTGAACACTGAAGCTTTCTTT. Amino acid sequence: CSASGTVNTEAFF.

This clonotype was recorded a few times. The chain employs TRBV9 and TRBJ1-6; D might be TRBD1 (5 bases). CDR3 length: 12 amino acids. Per the germline V gene, CDR1 is SGDLS and CDR2 is YYNGEE. Trimming took 6 bases from V and 10 from J, leaving 11 bases between them. CDR3 protein: CASTQGGSPLHF. The CDR3 DNA sequence: TGTGCCAGCACCCAGGGTGGATCACCCCTCCACTTT.

This clonotype was counted many times. The chain is built from TRBV29-1 and TRBJ2-2; D possibly matches TRBD1 or TRBD2 (6 bases each). The CDR3 runs to 14 residues. Trimming stripped 7 bases from V and 6 bases from J, with 18 bases between. Looked up from germline, CDR1 is SQVTM and CDR2 is ANQGSEA. The CDR3 protein is CSAVTLGGPGELFF. For the CDR3, the DNA is TGCAGCGCTGTGACGCTAGGGGGGCCCGGGGAGCTGTTTTTT.